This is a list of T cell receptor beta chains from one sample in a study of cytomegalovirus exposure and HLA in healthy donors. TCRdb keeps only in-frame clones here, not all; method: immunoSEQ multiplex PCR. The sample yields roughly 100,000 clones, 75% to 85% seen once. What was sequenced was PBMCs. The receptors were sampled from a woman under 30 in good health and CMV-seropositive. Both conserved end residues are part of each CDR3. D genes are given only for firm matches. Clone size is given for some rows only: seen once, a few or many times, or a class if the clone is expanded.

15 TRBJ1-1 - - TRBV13 TGTGCCAGCAGCTTAGGTGCCAACAAGAACACTGAAGCTTTCTTT CASSLGANKNTEAFF
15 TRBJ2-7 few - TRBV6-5 TGTGCCAGCAGTTACGGCCTTGCCGGGGGCTACGAGCAGTACTTC CASSYGLAGGYEQYF
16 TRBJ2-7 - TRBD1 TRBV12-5 TGTGCTAGTGGTTTGCCCCCCGGGACAGGGGACTACGAGCAGTACTTC CASGLPPGTGDYEQYF
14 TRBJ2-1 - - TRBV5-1 TGCGCCAGCAGCCCTGCCGGACAAGGAATTGAGCAGTTCTTC CASSPAGQGIEQFF
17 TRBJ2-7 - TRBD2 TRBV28 TGTGCCAGCAGTTCCCCTTCCTGGCGGGAGGGCCCCTACGAGCAGTACTTC CASSSPSWREGPYEQYF
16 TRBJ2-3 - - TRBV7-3 TGTGCCAGCAGCTTAGATGGCAGGGGAAACACAGATACGCAGTATTTT CASSLDGRGNTDTQYF
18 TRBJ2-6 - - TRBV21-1 TGTGCTCGCCGGACTAGCGGGCCGTTATTCTCTGGGGCCAACGTCCTGACTTTC CARRTSGPLFSGANVLTF
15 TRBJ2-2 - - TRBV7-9 TGTGCCAGCAGCCACTACTGGAGTAACACCGGGGAGCTGTTTTTT CASSHYWSNTGELFF
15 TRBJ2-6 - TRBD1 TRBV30 TGTGCCTGGAGAAACAGGGGCTCTGGGGCCAACGTCCTGACTTTC CAWRNRGSGANVLTF
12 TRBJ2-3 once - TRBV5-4 TGTGCCAGCAGCCGGGACAAAAATACGCAGTATTTT CASSRDKNTQYF
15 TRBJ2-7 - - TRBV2 TGTGCCAGCAGTTTTACCTCGAGGATGATATACGAGCAGTACTTC CASSFTSRMIYEQYF
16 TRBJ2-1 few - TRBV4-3 TGCGCCAGCAGCCAAGATGCGGGGACGGTATACAATGAGCAGTTCTTC CASSQDAGTVYNEQFF
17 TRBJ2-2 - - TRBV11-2 TGTGCCAGCAGCTTTCCCCTTGGGACTCGAACGACCGGGGAGCTGTTTTTT CASSFPLGTRTTGELFF
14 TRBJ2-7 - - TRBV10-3 TGTGCCATCAGCGAGGACACAGAGTATAACCAGCAGTACTTC CAISEDTEYNQQYF
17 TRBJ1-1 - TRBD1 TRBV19 TGTGCCAGTAGTATGTCAGGGGGCGCGGGGTTGAGCACTGAAGCTTTCTTT CASSMSGGAGLSTEAFF
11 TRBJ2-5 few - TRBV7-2 TGTGCCAGCAGCCCACAAGAGACCCAGTACTTC CASSPQETQYF
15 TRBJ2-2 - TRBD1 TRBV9 TGTGCCAGCAGCGTAGCAGGGGGAAACACCGGGGAGCTGTTTTTT CASSVAGGNTGELFF
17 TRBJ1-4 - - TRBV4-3 TGCGCCAGCAGCCAAGGGCGGAGGGTGGGGCAGGGTGAAAAACTGTTTTTT CASSQGRRVGQGEKLFF
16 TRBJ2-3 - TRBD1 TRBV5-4 TGTGCCAGCAGCCATCGAGTACAGGGGAGCACAGATACGCAGTATTTT CASSHRVQGSTDTQYF
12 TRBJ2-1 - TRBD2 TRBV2 TGTGCCAGCAGTGGGGAGCCGGGACTAGCGGTCTTC CASSGEPGLAVF
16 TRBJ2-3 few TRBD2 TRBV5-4 TGTGCCAGCAGCTCGGGACTAGCGGGTAGCACAGATACGCAGTATTTT CASSSGLAGSTDTQYF
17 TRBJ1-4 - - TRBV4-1 TGCGCCAGCAGCCAAGGGGGGGGGAGGAGGGCTAATGAAAAACTGTTTTTT CASSQGGGRRANEKLFF
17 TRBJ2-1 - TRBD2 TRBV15 TGTGCCACCAGCAGAGAGTGGGGGGAGGGAGCCGACAATGAGCAGTTCTTC CATSREWGEGADNEQFF
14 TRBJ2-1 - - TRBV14 TGTGCCAGCAGCCCATCGGGGTCCTACAATGAGCAGTTCTTC CASSPSGSYNEQFF
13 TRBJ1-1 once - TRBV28 TGTGCCAGCAGTTTTGGGAGTTACACTGAAGCTTTCTTT CASSFGSYTEAFF
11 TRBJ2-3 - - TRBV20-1 TGCAGTGCTCCTATCGGAGATACGCAGTATTTT CSAPIGDTQYF
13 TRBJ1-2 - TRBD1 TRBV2 TGTGCCAGCAGGACAGGGGCAGAAAGTGGCTACACCTTC CASRTGAESGYTF